Below are 14 T cell receptor beta chains sequenced from a single sample in a study of blood T cell repertoires in COVID-19. Sequencing was performed with immunoSEQ multiplex PCR; in TCRdb, only in-frame clones are kept and a portion is missing. Of about 98,000 clones listed, 70% to 80% are singletons. Sequencing was performed on peripheral blood. Every receptor here comes from a man aged 65 to 79 with acute or convalescent COVID-19.

This clone was observed a few times. V gene TRBV27 combines with J gene TRBJ1-2; tentatively, D is TRBD1 (5 bases). Trimming stripped 4 bases from V and 8 bases from J, with 17 bases between. There are 14 residues in the CDR3. CDR1 is MNHEY and CDR2 is SMNVEV in the germline V gene (reference sequence). The CDR3 sequence: CASSYTQGPKGYTF. The CDR3 nucleotides read TGTGCCAGCAGTTACACCCAGGGCCCGAAAGGCTACACCTTC.

V is TRBV19 and J is TRBJ1-5, with D tentatively TRBD1 (5 bases). The length of the CDR3 is 13 residues. The ends were cut back, 2 bases at V and 6 bases at J, with 8 bases in the middle. CDR1 is LNHDA and CDR2 is SQIVND in the germline V gene (reference sequence). Here the CDR3 DNA reads TGTGCCAGTAGTATACCCCAGGGTCAGCCCCAGCATTTT. This gives the protein CASSIPQGQPQHF.

This chain uses TRBV6-5 with TRBJ2-1, with 9 positions matching TRBD2. The CDR3 loop spans 15 amino acids. The germline CDR1 and CDR2 sequences are MNHEY and SVGAGI. V shed 2 bases and J 10 bases; nucleotides not matched to a gene: 9. CDR3: CASSYGGASGKEQFF. CDR3 nucleotides: TGTGCCAGCAGTTACGGGGGGGCTAGCGGGAAAGAGCAGTTCTTC.

The chain links TRBV6-4 to TRBJ2-7; 7 nucleotides agree with TRBD2. J was trimmed by 2 bases and V by 11 bases; bases with no gene match: 12. The CDR3 has 14 residues. CDR1 is MRHNA, CDR2 SNTAGT, per germline. The CDR3 nucleotides are TGTGCCGGTGGATTGGGCGGGAGACCCTACGAGCAGTACTTC. Protein product: CAGGLGGRPYEQYF.

The gene calls are TRBV7-3 and TRBJ2-7, with 14 bases lining up with TRBD2. This CDR3 region has 15 residues. Germline V gene lookup returns CDR1 SGHTA and CDR2 FQGTGA. The J segment lost 9 bases and the V segment lost 3 bases, leaving 7 bases of the junction unmatched. The CDR3 DNA reads TGTGCCAGCAGCTTGGGACTAGCGGGAGCAGGTCTGCAGTACTTC. Its protein product is CASSLGLAGAGLQYF.

This chain uses TRBV19 with TRBJ1-4, with 7 bases aligning to TRBD1. With 11 bases clipped from V and 3 bases from J, the junction kept 9 bases outside the gene matches. Germline lookup yields CDR1 LNHDA and CDR2 SQIVND (reference sequence). This CDR3 has 14 amino acids. The CDR3: CAPSPGQPNEKLFF. The CDR3, as DNA: TGTGCCCCATCCCCGGGACAGCCTAATGAAAAACTGTTTTTT.

The J gene is TRBJ2-5, the V gene TRBV9; 8 nucleotides agree with TRBD1. CDR3 length: 15 amino acids. The germline V gene has CDR1 SGDLS and CDR2 YYNGEE. With V trimmed by 6 bases and J by 4 bases, 11 bases remained unmatched. CDR3 sequence (DNA): TGTGCCAGCACCGGACAGGGCTGGGCATCAGAGACCCAGTACTTC. As protein: CASTGQGWASETQYF. Together with reference TRBV9 and TRBJ2-5, the CDR3 gives the full variable domain: DSGVTQTPKHLITATGQRVTLRCSPRSGDLSVYWYQQSLDQGLQFLIQYYNGEERAKGNILERFSAQQFPDLHSELNLSSLELGDSALYFCASTGQGWASETQYFGPGTRLLVL.

The chain combines TRBV11-1 with TRBJ2-7; 11 bases align to TRBD1. V was clipped by 3 bases and J by 3 bases; unmatched bases: 4. Germline CDR1 SGHAT, CDR2 FQDESV (reference sequence). The CDR3 totals 15 residues. The CDR3 sequence: CASSFRTGGDYEQYF. The CDR3 DNA is TGTGCCAGCAGCTTTCGGACAGGGGGCGACTACGAGCAGTACTTC.

The rearrangement links TRBV5-5 to TRBJ2-5; 10 bases are shared with TRBD2. Germline assignment: CDR1 SGHKS and CDR2 YYEKEE (reference sequence). CDR3 length: 16 amino acids. The junction had 7 bases not matched to a gene; V was cut back by 1 base and J by 4 bases. The CDR3 here is CASSLRPSGGGETQYF. The DNA of the CDR3 is TGTGCCAGCAGCTTGAGGCCTAGCGGGGGAGGAGAGACCCAGTACTTC.

The chain couples TRBV24-1 to TRBJ2-1, with 8 bases aligning to TRBD1. The CDR3 totals 12 residues. With V trimmed by 8 bases and J by 6 bases, 2 bases remained unmatched. Germline CDR1 is KGHDR and CDR2 is SFDVKD. CDR3 sequence: CATTDRANEQFF. As DNA, the CDR3 is TGTGCCACCACGGACAGGGCCAATGAGCAGTTCTTC.

The V gene is TRBV4-1, the J gene TRBJ2-3; a possible D gene is TRBD1 (5 bases). The ends were cut back, 1 base at V and 4 bases at J, with 12 bases in the middle. Germline V gene sequence: CDR1 MGHRA, CDR2 YSYEKL. CDR3 length: 15 residues. CDR3 sequence: CASSQGPTRADTQYF. CDR3 sequence (DNA): TGCGCCAGCAGCCAAGGCCCGACCAGGGCAGATACGCAGTATTTT.

The count of this clone is one. The chain joins TRBV12-5 to TRBJ2-1; 14 bases are shared with TRBD2. There are 15 residues in the CDR3. Germline lookup yields CDR1 LGHNT and CDR2 FRNRAP. The J segment lost 10 bases and the V segment lost 5 bases, leaving 7 bases of the junction unmatched. DNA of the CDR3: TGTGCTAGTGGTCCGGGACTAGCGGGAGAGGACGAGCAGTTCTTC. Its protein product is CASGPGLAGEDEQFF.

CDR3 in amino acids: CASSPFSEPTDTQYF. In DNA form, the CDR3 reads TGCGCCAGCAGCCCTTTTAGCGAACCCACAGATACGCAGTATTTT. This sequence joins TRBV5-1 and TRBJ2-3, with a possible D match to TRBD2 (5 bases). The CDR3 has 15 residues. Germline lookup yields CDR1 SGHRS and CDR2 YFSETQ. V gave up 4 bases and J gave up 2 bases, with 14 bases separating them.

This CDR3 is CASSTSQGAGTGELFF. DNA for the CDR3: TGTGCCAGCAGCACTTCCCAGGGGGCGGGGACCGGGGAGCTGTTTTTT. This sequence joins TRBV7-3 and TRBJ2-2; 8 bases map to TRBD1. Germline V gene lookup returns CDR1 SGHTA and CDR2 FQGTGA. There are 16 residues in the CDR3. V lost 5 bases, J lost 5 bases, and 10 bases stayed unmatched.